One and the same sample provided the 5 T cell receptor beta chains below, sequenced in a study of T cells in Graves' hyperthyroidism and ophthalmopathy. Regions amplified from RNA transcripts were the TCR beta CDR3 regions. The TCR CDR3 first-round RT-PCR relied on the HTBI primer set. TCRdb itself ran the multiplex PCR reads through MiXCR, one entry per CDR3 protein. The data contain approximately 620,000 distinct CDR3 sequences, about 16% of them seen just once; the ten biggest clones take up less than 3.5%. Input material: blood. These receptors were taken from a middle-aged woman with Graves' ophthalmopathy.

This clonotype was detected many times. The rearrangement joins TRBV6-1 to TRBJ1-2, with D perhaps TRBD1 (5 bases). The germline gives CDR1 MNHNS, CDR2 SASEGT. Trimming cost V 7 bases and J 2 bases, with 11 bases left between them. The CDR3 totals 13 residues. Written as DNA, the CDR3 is TGTGCCAGCATCGCCAGGGAGAACTATGGCTACACCTTC. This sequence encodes CASIARENYGYTF.

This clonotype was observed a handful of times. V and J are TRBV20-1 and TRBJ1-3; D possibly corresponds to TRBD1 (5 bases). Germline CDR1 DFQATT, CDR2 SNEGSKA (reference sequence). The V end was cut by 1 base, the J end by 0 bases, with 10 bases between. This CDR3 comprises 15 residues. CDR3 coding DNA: TGCAGTGCTAGAGTGGGGACGGGCTCTGGAAACACCATATATTTT. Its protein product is CSARVGTGSGNTIYF.

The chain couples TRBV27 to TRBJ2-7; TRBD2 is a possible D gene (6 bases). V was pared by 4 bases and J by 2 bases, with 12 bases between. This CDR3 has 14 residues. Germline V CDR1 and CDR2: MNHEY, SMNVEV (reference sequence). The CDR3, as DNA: TGTGCCAGCAGTTCCCCGGGGGACCCCTACGAGCAGTACTTC. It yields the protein CASSSPGDPYEQYF.

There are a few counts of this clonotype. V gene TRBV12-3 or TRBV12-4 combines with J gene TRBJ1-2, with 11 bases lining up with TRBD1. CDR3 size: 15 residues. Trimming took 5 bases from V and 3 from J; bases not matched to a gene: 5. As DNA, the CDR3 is TGTGCCAGCAGTCTCGGACAGGGGGCGTACTATGGCTACACCTTC. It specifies CASSLGQGAYYGYTF.

The CDR3 reads CASSLSPPTSGAYEQYF. CDR3 sequence (DNA): TGTGCCAGCAGTTTATCGCCCCCGACTAGCGGAGCTTACGAGCAGTACTTC. V and J are TRBV27 and TRBJ2-7, with 9 positions matching TRBD2. This CDR3 has 17 amino acids. J gave up 4 bases and V 0 bases, and 10 bases lay outside the gene matches. Germline V gene sequence: CDR1 MNHEY, CDR2 SMNVEV (reference sequence).